A selection of T cell receptor beta chains follows, all from one sample in a study of glioma-infiltrating T cells after dendritic cell vaccination. Using immunoSEQ multiplex PCR, the repertoire was profiled, and TCRdb retains in-frame clones only, with some absent. The repertoire has under 35,000 clones, 90% of them found once; the top ten carry over 2%. The sequencing here drew on blood, taken before dendritic cell vaccination. The origin of the receptors is a human donor with glioblastoma. Each CDR3 is given with its conserved first and last residue. A D gene is named only where the DNA matches it firmly.

NA,TRBV5-1,CASSLTTSTTASYGQYF
NA,TRBV19,CASSIAGGLTYNEQFF
NA,TRBV6-1,CASTEQGSKNIQYF
TRBD2,TRBV11-2,CASSLVYRGGSYNEQFF
NA,TRBV11-2,CASSSWTDSYEQYF
NA,TRBV14,CASSQFSTYEQYF
TRBD2,TRBV7-8,CATLPSSGGAIGLKQFF
NA,TRBV28,CASSPFSSSGFSTDTQYF
NA,TRBV11-2,CASGTYEQYF
NA,TRBV5-1,CASSFTVNTEAFF
TRBD1,TRBV5-1,CASSSRQGVTGNTIYF
TRBD2,TRBV4-1,CASSLPASGGQGNTGELFF
NA,TRBV6-5,CASNPGVDYGYTF
TRBD1,TRBV10-2,CASRPGQGANGYTF
NA,TRBV29-1,CSVEPMRGASGGYTF
NA,TRBV2,CASSEGGPNQPQHF
TRBD1,TRBV6-6,CASSQGGGYTF
TRBD1,TRBV13,CASSSPDRAGYTF
TRBD2,TRBV6-1,CASSEGSGGQDTQYF
NA,TRBV7-9,CASKRDTSYEQYF
TRBD2,TRBV28,CASIGWRGGGTGELFF
TRBD1,TRBV6-1,CASRVGTVGSPLHF
NA,TRBV5-1,CASSGGTAWEQYF
NA,TRBV4-1,CASSPRWLQETQYF
TRBD1,TRBV4-2,CASSQTGTGVSPLHF
NA,TRBV2,CASSIQGAGELFF
TRBD1,TRBV5-4,CASSLGDRAYEQYF
TRBD1,TRBV9,CASSVGTGGDEQFF
NA,TRBV19,CASSPMGRWGAEAFF
NA,TRBV5-1,CASSLQDNTEAFF
TRBD2,TRBV7-2,CASRRWGERGVRFTDTQYF
NA,TRBV11-1,CASSLARLVGEQFF
TRBD1,TRBV14,CASSSQGARTEAFF
NA,TRBV5-4,CASSLGAIGYTF
NA,TRBV30,CAWSVLWGEPLHF
NA,TRBV19,CASSRTALEEKLFF
NA,TRBV5-1,CASSPSTDTQYF
TRBD1,TRBV27,CASSPEPGTVGYTF
NA,TRBV19,CASSIGGGFNEKLFF
NA,TRBV10-3,CAISYGTTNEQFF
NA,TRBV5-4,CASSLRGGGNSPLHF
TRBD1,TRBV7-2,CASSLGATGGTYEQYF
TRBD1,TRBV6-5,CASSRQGAENIQYF
TRBD2,TRBV7-9,CASSSIGTSFSEQYF
NA,TRBV5-8,CASSPPPHHEQYF
TRBD1,TRBV5-4,CASSQGVIHGNTIYF
TRBD1,TRBV5-1,CASSVDRAYEQFF
TRBD2,TRBV5-1,CASSETTSGGAPAGANVLTF
TRBD2,TRBV11-2,CASSLETSDPRDTQYF
TRBD2,TRBV6-1,CASSETSGGRDTQYF
TRBD1,TRBV5-1,CASSAGQWSEKLFF
NA,TRBV11-2,CASSDRPGDGYNEQFF
NA,TRBV7-8,CASSYSDYTEAFF
TRBD1,TRBV11-1,CASSFKTGTGADTQYF
TRBD1,TRBV6-1,CAIRGTGGKYEQYF
TRBD1,TRBV4-1,CASSQGQGSGANVLTF
TRBD1,TRBV29-1,CSARQGASYEQYF